The T cell receptor beta chain described here comes from a study of blood T cell repertoires in COVID-19. As for the study in general: The United States, Italy and Spain provided the acute and convalescent COVID-19 samples. T cells, B-cell-depleted T cells, or PBMCs provided the cDNA or gDNA that served as material.

Original methodology: The authors estimated nucleated cell counts from reference gene primer amplification. Produced via immunoSEQ multiplex PCR; TCRdb's table is partial and in-frame only. V, J and clone size reflect that table, while D and trimming were determined from the DNA. Here the sample spans 130,000 or so clones, about 83% being singletons. The CDR3 runs to 14 residues. The V segment lost 3 bases and the J segment 7 bases; nucleotides outside the gene matches: 6. Germline loops: CDR1 MGHRA, CDR2 YSYEKL. The clonotype originates from a woman between 50 and 59 years old with acute or convalescent COVID-19. Sequences were obtained from peripheral blood. The rearrangement uses TRBV4-1 and TRBJ2-7; 10 bases agree with TRBD1. The CDR3 nucleotides are TGCGCCAGCAGCCATAGACAGGGGGCGGAGGAGCAGTACTTC. Protein product: CASSHRQGAEEQYF.